The 14 T cell receptor beta chains in this list originate from one sample, sequenced in a study of blood T cell repertoires in COVID-19. Here immunoSEQ multiplex PCR was the method, and the copy in TCRdb shows in-frame clones only, minus some. The profile shows around 130,000 clones, approximately 84% of them singletons. The specimen sequenced was peripheral blood. The origin of the receptors is a human donor in a cohort sampled during active COVID-19.

This clone was seen once. The V call is TRBV9, the J call TRBJ2-1; possibly TRBD2 for D (5 bases). Per the germline V gene, CDR1 is SGDLS and CDR2 is YYNGEE. Trimming took off 6 bases at V and 2 bases at J, with 12 bases between the two ends. The CDR3 loop spans 14 amino acids. The DNA for the CDR3 is TGTGCCAGCACCCCCGGGGTAACCTACAATGAGCAGTTCTTC. It encodes CASTPGVTYNEQFF.

The chain has TRBV28 and TRBJ1-2; TRBD1 agrees at 9 bases. The J segment lost 3 bases and the V segment lost 1 base, leaving 9 bases of the junction unmatched. Germline loops: CDR1 MDHEN, CDR2 SYDVKM. CDR3 length: 17 residues. In nucleotides, the CDR3 is TGTGCCAGCAGTTTATTAGGGCGGACAGGGGTTCACTATGGCTACACCTTC. Translated, it gives CASSLLGRTGVHYGYTF.

V usage is TRBV19 and J usage is TRBJ1-5; a possible D gene is TRBD1 (6 bases). V was trimmed by 4 bases and J by 2 bases, leaving 9 bases between them. This CDR3 is 14 amino acids long. The germline V gene encodes CDR1 LNHDA and CDR2 SQIVND (reference sequence). CDR3 region: CASSRDNGNQPQHF. CDR3 nucleotide sequence: TGTGCCAGTAGTAGGGACAACGGCAATCAGCCCCAGCATTTT.

This chain uses TRBV7-2 with TRBJ2-1; the match to TRBD1 covers 8 bases. The CDR3 is 16 residues long. V trimming: 1 base; J trimming: 3 bases; junction bases outside the gene matches: 5. Germline values: CDR1 SGHTA, CDR2 FQGNSA. The CDR3 sequence is CASSLGQGRNYNEQFF. The CDR3 nucleotides are TGTGCCAGCAGCTTAGGACAGGGGAGGAACTACAATGAGCAGTTCTTC.

The V and J genes are TRBV12-5 and TRBJ2-7; TRBD1 is a possible D gene (5 bases). V shed 5 bases and J shed 3 bases, with 14 bases lying between them. CDR1 is LGHNT and CDR2 is FRNRAP in the germline V gene. The CDR3 totals 14 residues. CDR3 amino acids: CASGRAGIGYEQYF. The CDR3 DNA reads TGTGCTAGTGGTCGGGCAGGGATAGGCTACGAGCAGTACTTC.

The chain carries TRBV5-1 and TRBJ1-1; D is perhaps TRBD1 (6 bases). Germline CDR1 is SGHRS and CDR2 is YFSETQ. V was shortened by 4 bases and J by 2 bases, with 15 bases between the two germline ends. CDR3 size: 15 residues. The CDR3 nucleotides are TGCGCCAGCAGCCGCCCAGGGGCAGGAAACACTGAAGCTTTCTTT. It codes for CASSRPGAGNTEAFF.

The rearrangement links TRBV28 to TRBJ1-6; maybe TRBD1 (6 bases). This CDR3 has 15 amino acids. Looked up from germline, CDR1 is MDHEN and CDR2 is SYDVKM. V was trimmed by 6 bases and J by 7 bases, leaving 16 bases between them. The CDR3 region has the DNA TGTGCCAGCAGCCTCATCACAGGGACGAATTCACCCCTCCACTTT. Its translation: CASSLITGTNSPLHF.

As concerns this clone: The sample has other DNA sequences that encode this CDR3 too. V and J are TRBV5-1 and TRBJ2-2; 9 nucleotides align to TRBD1. The germline V gene has CDR1 SGHRS and CDR2 YFSETQ. V lost 0 bases to trimming and J lost 1 base; unmatched junction nucleotides: 1. This CDR3 is built from 16 residues. CDR3 sequence: CASSLAGQGNTGELFF. In DNA, the CDR3 is TGCGCCAGCAGCTTGGCGGGACAGGGGAACACCGGGGAGCTGTTTTTT.

The gene calls are TRBV5-1 and TRBJ2-6; D possibly corresponds to TRBD1 (5 bases). V was clipped by 4 bases and J by 0 bases, with 8 bases between them. Germline V gene data show CDR1 as SGHRS and CDR2 as YFSETQ. This CDR3 has 15 residues. The CDR3 nucleotides read TGCGCCAGCAGCCCAACAGGCTCTGGGGCCAACGTCCTGACTTTC. Encoded protein: CASSPTGSGANVLTF.

The chain links TRBV19 to TRBJ1-5, with D possibly TRBD1 on 5 matching bases. CDR1 is LNHDA, CDR2 SQIVND, per germline (reference sequence). CDR3 length equals 12 residues. V lost 7 bases to trimming and J lost 7 bases, with 11 bases between them. The CDR3 is CASTTGMQPQHF. The CDR3 region has the DNA TGTGCCAGTACTACAGGTATGCAGCCCCAGCATTTT.

A remark on this clone: Additional DNA sequences in this sample encode the identical CDR3. This chain connects TRBV5-1 to TRBJ1-1; D remains ambiguous. The germline V gene has CDR1 SGHRS and CDR2 YFSETQ. This CDR3 has 14 amino acids. V was pared by 0 bases and J by 0 bases, with 6 bases between. The CDR3, as DNA: TGCGCCAGCAGCTTGGGACACCTGAACACTGAAGCTTTCTTT. Translation gives CASSLGHLNTEAFF.

V usage is TRBV11-2 and J usage is TRBJ2-7; D remains ambiguous. V lost 3 bases, J lost 3 bases, and 15 bases lay in between. Looked up from germline, CDR1 is SGHAT and CDR2 is FQNNGV. The CDR3 runs to 15 residues. CDR3 in DNA: TGTGCCAGCAGCTTCGACACAAATCAAAACTACGAGCAGTACTTC. The encoded protein is CASSFDTNQNYEQYF.

This clone came up once. The V call is TRBV19, the J call TRBJ1-2; 7 bases fit TRBD1. The V segment lost 2 bases and the J segment 3 bases; nucleotides outside the gene matches: 0. Per germline, CDR1 LNHDA and CDR2 SQIVND (reference sequence). This CDR3 has 13 amino acids. CDR3 DNA: TGTGCCAGTAGTATACAGGGGGACTATGGCTACACCTTC. Encoded protein: CASSIQGDYGYTF. Using reference TRBV19 and TRBJ1-2 for the parts outside the CDR3, the full variable domain is DGGITQSPKYLFRKEGQNVTLSCEQNLNHDAMYWYRQDPGQGLRLIYYSQIVNDFQKGDIAEGYSVSREKKESFPLTVTSAQKNPTAFYLCASSIQGDYGYTFGSGTRLTVV.

The chain joins TRBV18 to TRBJ2-2; 7 bases are a match to TRBD2. J was trimmed by 1 base and V by 0 bases; bases with no gene match: 2. Germline V gene lookup returns CDR1 KGHSH and CDR2 LQKENI. The CDR3 loop spans 16 amino acids. This CDR3 reads CASSPPSGLNTGELFF. Written as DNA, the CDR3 is TGTGCCAGCTCACCACCTAGCGGGTTGAACACCGGGGAGCTGTTTTTT.